A selection of T cell receptor beta chains follows, all from one sample in a study of blood T cell repertoires in COVID-19. Here immunoSEQ multiplex PCR was the method, and the copy in TCRdb shows in-frame clones only, minus some. Of about 240,000 clones detected, 87% appear once; the ten largest clones hold approximately 7.6%. Input material: peripheral blood. The receptors shown here come from a man between 60 and 70 years old who had recovered from COVID-19. CDR3s include the opening cysteine and the closing phenylalanine or tryptophan. The order of the fields is V gene, D gene, clone size, J gene, CDR3 protein, CDR3 DNA. The D gene is left open where the match is weak. A clone size is listed for some rows: how often the clone was seen (once, few, many), or a class if it is expanded.

TRBV4-2	TRBD1	few	TRBJ2-2	CASSRTTGGDGELFF	TGTGCCAGCAGCCGAACGACAGGGGGCGACGGGGAGCTGTTTTTT
TRBV6-5	TRBD1	once	TRBJ2-1	CASSYGQENYNEQFF	TGTGCCAGCAGTTACGGACAGGAAAACTACAATGAGCAGTTCTTC
TRBV30	.	.	TRBJ2-1	CAWSVRGARNEQFF	TGTGCCTGGAGTGTACGGGGGGCCAGAAATGAGCAGTTCTTC
TRBV6-2/TRBV6-3	TRBD2	.	TRBJ2-1	CASSYLSGGDEQFF	TGTGCCAGCAGTTACCTTAGCGGGGGGGATGAGCAGTTCTTC
TRBV12-5	TRBD1	few	TRBJ2-2	CASGLVSPGQGWTGELFF	TGTGCTAGTGGTTTGGTATCCCCGGGACAGGGATGGACCGGGGAGCTGTTTTTT
TRBV9	TRBD2	.	TRBJ2-5	CASSVRTSGETQYF	TGTGCCAGCAGCGTCCGGACTAGCGGGGAGACCCAGTACTTC
TRBV30	TRBD1	.	TRBJ2-3	CAQSDQGVAGDTQYF	TGTGCCCAAAGTGATCAGGGGGTTGCCGGAGATACGCAGTATTTT
TRBV2	TRBD2	.	TRBJ2-3	CASSLLAGEDTQYF	TGTGCCAGCAGTCTCCTAGCGGGGGAAGATACGCAGTATTTT
TRBV18	TRBD1	.	TRBJ2-7	CASSPQGTGLYEQYF	TGTGCCAGCTCACCCCAAGGGACAGGACTCTACGAGCAGTACTTC
TRBV3-1/TRBV3-2	TRBD1	.	TRBJ2-5	CASSFGQGAETQYF	TGTGCCAGCAGCTTTGGACAGGGGGCGGAGACCCAGTACTTC
TRBV5-1	.	.	TRBJ1-1	CASSPGLVVSEAFF	TGCGCCAGCAGTCCGGGACTGGTGGTTTCTGAAGCTTTCTTT
TRBV6-6	TRBD1	once	TRBJ1-1	CASSYNPGGVDTEAFF	TGTGCCAGCAGTTATAACCCAGGGGGCGTGGACACTGAAGCTTTCTTT
TRBV27	.	.	TRBJ2-7	CASSSSFYYEQYF	TGTGCCAGCAGTTCTTCATTCTACTACGAGCAGTACTTC
TRBV18	.	.	TRBJ1-3	CASSQGLSSGNTIYF	TGTGCCAGCTCTCAGGGATTAAGCTCTGGAAACACCATATATTTT
TRBV6-6	TRBD1	.	TRBJ2-2	CASSYPGQGRTGELFF	TGTGCCAGCAGTTACCCGGGACAGGGGCGGACCGGGGAGCTGTTTTTT
TRBV30	TRBD1	.	TRBJ1-3	CAWSRTGSGNTIYF	TGTGCCTGGAGCAGGACAGGCTCTGGAAACACCATATATTTT
TRBV28	.	.	TRBJ2-5	CASSSSFRGEYQETQYF	TGTGCCAGCAGTTCCTCCTTTCGCGGGGAGTACCAAGAGACCCAGTACTTC
TRBV27	TRBD1	few	TRBJ1-5	CASSPDWTGLNQPQHF	TGTGCCAGCAGTCCAGACTGGACAGGGCTCAATCAGCCCCAGCATTTT
TRBV24-1	TRBD2	.	TRBJ2-3	CATSDSRASGGATDTQYF	TGTGCCACCAGTGATTCAAGGGCTAGCGGGGGGGCCACAGATACGCAGTATTTT
TRBV29-1	.	.	TRBJ1-1	CSVRGFVTEAFF	TGCAGCGTCCGCGGTTTTGTCACTGAAGCTTTCTTT
TRBV11-2	.	.	TRBJ2-3	CASRGRARPQTTDTQYF	TGTGCCAGCAGGGGGAGAGCGAGGCCCCAAACCACAGATACGCAGTATTTT
TRBV6-5	.	once	TRBJ1-1	CASSYGGEAFF	TGTGCCAGCAGTTACGGGGGGGAAGCTTTCTTT
TRBV5-1	.	.	TRBJ1-6	CASSLGGRDNSPLHF	TGCGCCAGCAGCTTGGGGGGGCGCGATAATTCACCCCTCCACTTT
TRBV27	.	.	TRBJ2-7	CASRKASIYEQYF	TGTGCCAGCAGGAAAGCGAGTATCTACGAGCAGTACTTC
TRBV5-6	.	.	TRBJ1-6	CASSLSTKYSYNSPLHF	TGTGCCAGCAGCTTGTCCACTAAATACTCCTATAATTCACCCCTCCACTTT
TRBV7-8	.	.	TRBJ1-4	CASSLQGGGRPNEKLFF	TGTGCCAGCAGCTTACAAGGAGGTGGACGCCCTAATGAAAAACTGTTTTTT
TRBV30	.	.	TRBJ1-4	CAWSVGGSGEKLFF	TGTGCCTGGAGTGTAGGAGGCTCCGGGGAAAAACTGTTTTTT
TRBV5-1	.	.	TRBJ2-2	CASGPLGGTGELFF	TGCGCCAGCGGTCCCTTGGGGGGCACCGGGGAGCTGTTTTTT
TRBV30	.	once	TRBJ1-5	CAWSLSGLNQPQHF	TGTGCCTGGAGCTTATCGGGTCTCAATCAGCCCCAGCATTTT
TRBV19	TRBD1	once	TRBJ2-5	CASRPQGQQETQYF	TGTGCCAGTCGTCCACAGGGGCAGCAAGAGACCCAGTACTTC
TRBV4-2	.	.	TRBJ1-3	CASSQVQGNAGNTIYF	TGTGCCAGCAGCCAAGTTCAGGGAAACGCTGGAAACACCATATATTTT
TRBV12-3/TRBV12-4	TRBD2	.	TRBJ2-2	CASRVGRAQLFF	TGTGCCAGCAGGGTGGGGAGGGCCCAGCTGTTTTTT
TRBV7-2	TRBD1	.	TRBJ1-1	CASSLLGQGLTEAFF	TGTGCCAGCAGCTTATTGGGACAGGGACTCACTGAAGCTTTCTTT
TRBV13	TRBD2	.	TRBJ2-1	CASSTSGGGTYNEQFF	TGTGCCAGCAGCACTAGCGGGGGGGGGACCTACAATGAGCAGTTCTTC
TRBV5-1	.	.	TRBJ2-1	CASSFTFPSSYNEQFF	TGCGCCAGCAGCTTTACATTCCCCAGCTCCTACAATGAGCAGTTCTTC
TRBV3-1/TRBV3-2	TRBD1	.	TRBJ1-2	CASSHFDRGNGYTF	TGTGCCAGCAGCCATTTCGACAGGGGTAACGGCTACACCTTC
TRBV2	TRBD1	once	TRBJ2-7	CASSLLGQGASYEQYF	TGTGCCAGCAGTTTGCTAGGACAGGGCGCTTCTTACGAGCAGTACTTC
TRBV18	TRBD1	.	TRBJ2-3	CASSQDRVTDTQYF	TGTGCCAGCTCACAGGACAGGGTGACAGATACGCAGTATTTT
TRBV10-1	.	.	TRBJ1-3	CASSSDGTPAGNTIYF	TGCGCCAGCAGTTCCGACGGGACTCCCGCTGGAAACACCATATATTTT
TRBV30	.	.	TRBJ1-4	CAWSESGWGELFF	TGTGCCTGGAGTGAGAGTGGATGGGGGGAACTGTTTTTT
TRBV12-5	.	.	TRBJ1-6	CASGLVLGGSSPLHF	TGTGCTAGTGGTTTGGTGCTAGGAGGCAGTTCACCCCTCCACTTT
TRBV12-5	TRBD2	.	TRBJ2-5	CASGLVKTSGEQYQETQYF	TGTGCTAGTGGTTTGGTAAAGACTAGCGGGGAACAGTACCAAGAGACCCAGTACTTC